Listed here are 11 T cell receptor beta chains from one sample, sequenced in a study of CD8+CD57+ T cells in acquired aplastic anemia. It was genomic DNA that served as the template for profiling TCR beta VDJ and CDR3. TCRdb passed the reads through MiXCR, listing each CDR3 protein once. The table lists 350,000 to 450,000 distinct CDR3 sequences, under 80% of them singletons. Sequencing was carried out using sorted CD4+, CD8+, or CD8+CD57+ T cells (not recorded which) from PBMCs. The source is a human donor in good health, serving as a control.

The gene calls are TRBV6-1 and TRBJ1-1, with 7 bases matching TRBD1. The ends lost 8 bases at V and 7 bases at J; junction bases unmatched: 13. Germline CDR1 MNHNS, CDR2 SASEGT. The CDR3 consists of 14 residues. This CDR3 reads CASSPGQIYNEAFF. CDR3 in DNA: TGTGCCAGCTCCCCGGGACAGATCTACAATGAAGCTTTCTTT.

About this clonotype: The conserved phenylalanine or tryptophan normally closing the CDR3 is absent here, so this likely arose from a read error. The DNA is left out, because the CDR3 cannot be placed on it with certainty; the CDR3 is given as TCRdb lists it. The V gene is TRBV7-2, the J gene TRBJ2-5; TRBD1, as called in the table, went unchecked against the DNA. Germline CDR1 reads SGHTA; CDR2 reads FQGNSA. 16 amino acids form the CDR3, both terminal residues included. CDR3 sequence reads: CASSLASGDHGYTFGS.

As concerns this clonotype: Since no conserved phenylalanine or tryptophan closes the CDR3, a read error is the likely cause. The DNA is left out, because the CDR3 cannot be placed on it with certainty; the CDR3 is given as TCRdb lists it. This chain uses TRBV10-3 with TRBJ1-2. The CDR3 comprises 16 residues, both ends counted. The germline gives CDR1 ENHRY, CDR2 SYGVKD. The CDR3 here is CASSEDGGPDNYTYTS.

This chain links TRBV20-1 with TRBJ1-1; D is undetermined. The CDR3 is made up of 13 amino acids. CDR1 is DFQATT, CDR2 SNEGSKA, per germline (reference sequence). With 1 base removed from V and 8 bases from J, the gap between germline ends came to 14 bases. The CDR3 DNA reads as TGCAGTGCTAGAGTTCGCCGACAAGGCGAAGCTTTCTTT. The encoded protein is CSARVRRQGEAFF.

A remark on this clonotype: The junction differs from germline at one of its ends, possibly a read error. J is TRBJ2-5 and V is TRBV7-6; 11 positions agree with TRBD2. The V gene's germline CDR1 is SGHVS and CDR2 FNYEAQ. The CDR3 covers 15 residues. CDR3 DNA: TGTGCTAGCAGCAATAGCGGGGGGGCCCAAGAGACCCAGTACTTC. It yields the protein CASSNSGGAQETQYF.

The chain recombines TRBV7-9 with TRBJ1-5; possible D gene TRBD1, 6 bases. The assigned J gene may be wrong: the sequence end matches TRBJ2-3 better. This CDR3 spans 14 amino acids. CDR1 and CDR2 from the germline V gene are SEHNR and FQNEAQ (reference sequence). The CDR3 region has the DNA TGTGCCAGCAGCTCCCGACAGGAATCCCACGAGCAGTATTTT. This codes for CASSSRQESHEQYF.

V is TRBV5-6 and J is TRBJ2-1; D remains ambiguous. Germline-derived CDR1 and CDR2 are SGHDT and YYEEEE. V was cut by 4 bases and J by 4 bases, with 9 bases left in between. This CDR3 comprises 13 residues. The CDR3 coding sequence is TGTGCCAGCAGCCCCATGTCATACAATGAGCAGTTCTTC. Its translation: CASSPMSYNEQFF. Full variable domain (rest looked up from reference TRBV5-6 and TRBJ2-1): DAGVTQSPTHLIKTRGQQVTLRCSPKSGHDTVSWYQQALGQGPQFIFQYYEEEERQRGNFPDRFSGHQFPNYSSELNVNALLLGDSALYLCASSPMSYNEQFFGPGTRLTVL.

Worth noting for this clonotype: Likely a read error: the CDR3 ends without its conserved phenylalanine or tryptophan. No DNA is shown, since the ends of the CDR3 on it are uncertain; the CDR3 is the one TCRdb lists. The chain links TRBV7-3 to TRBJ1-1. Counting both end residues, the CDR3 totals 13 amino acids. Germline assignment: CDR1 SGHTA and CDR2 FQGTGA. The CDR3 loop is CASSLQSGGANVL.

This clonotype occurred many times. The chain links TRBV7-9 to TRBJ1-2; no clear D. Germline V lookup: CDR1 SEHNR, CDR2 FQNEAQ (reference sequence). The CDR3 length is 14 residues. The V gene lost 1 base and the J gene lost 5 bases, with 11 bases spanning the gap. CDR3 bases: TGTGCCAGCAGCTTAGACCGCCTACCATATGGCTACACCTTC. Its translation is CASSLDRLPYGYTF.

This clonotype was seen once. The chain employs TRBV15 and TRBJ1-1; D not certain. The germline gives CDR1 LNHNV, CDR2 YYDKDF (reference sequence). This CDR3 has 11 amino acids. The V gene lost 0 bases and the J gene lost 7 bases, with 3 bases spanning the gap. The CDR3 bases are TGTGCCACCAGCAGAGAAGATGAAGCTTTCTTT. Protein sequence: CATSREDEAFF.

This sequence joins TRBV5-5 and TRBJ1-6; D ambiguous. The CDR3 loop spans 14 amino acids. Germline lookup yields CDR1 SGHKS and CDR2 YYEKEE (reference sequence). Trimming stripped 2 bases from V and 7 bases from J, with 10 bases between. CDR3 sequence reads: CASSLYARNSPLHF. In nucleotides, the CDR3 is TGTGCCAGCAGCTTATATGCGAGGAATTCACCCCTCCACTTT.